A selection of T cell receptor beta chains follows, all from one sample in a study of response to subunit inactivated influenza vaccine. MiXCR, run by TCRdb on the RT-PCR reads, gives a single entry per CDR3 protein. Of some 500,000 distinct CDR3 sequences in the sample, 25% are singletons; the top ten hold 1.9%. Source: CD4+ T cells sorted from PBMCs, taken about 5 days after vaccination. These receptors were collected from a man aged 45-65 years who received an inactivated influenza vaccine. Both conserved end residues are part of each CDR3. A D gene is named only where the DNA matches it firmly. Size values are once, few and many counts, or a class for expanded clones, and some rows have none.

d_call | j_call | clone_size | v_call | cdr3_nt | cdr3_aa
- | TRBJ2-3 | few | TRBV4-3 | TGCGCCAGCAGCCAAGATCAGCGAGATACGCAGTATTTT | CASSQDQRDTQYF
TRBD1 | TRBJ1-2 | - | TRBV7-9 | TGTGCCAGCAGCTTAAGTGGACAGGGCTATGGCTACACCTTC | CASSLSGQGYGYTF
- | TRBJ2-1 | few | TRBV7-3 | TGTGCCAGCAGCTTACGGTCCCCTGGATATGAGCAGTTCTTC | CASSLRSPGYEQFF
TRBD2 | TRBJ2-7 | - | TRBV5-1 | TGCGCCAGCAGCTTGTTAAGTCTAGCGGGGAACGAGCAGTACTTC | CASSLLSLAGNEQYF
- | TRBJ2-2 | few | TRBV10-3 | TGTGCCATCAGTGAGTCAAACGACAGGTTCACCACCGGGGAGCTGTTTTTT | CAISESNDRFTTGELFF
TRBD1 | TRBJ2-7 | few | TRBV20-1 | TGCAGTGCTAGAGAAGGAGGACAGGGTAACTTC | CSAREGGQGNF
- | TRBJ2-1 | few | TRBV20-1 | TGCAGTGCGGGGCTGCCGGGGTATGAGCAGTTCTTC | CSAGLPGYEQFF
TRBD1 | TRBJ1-5 | - | TRBV4-2 | TGTGCCAGCAGCCCCTACAGGGGTAGCAATCAGCCCCAGCATTTT | CASSPYRGSNQPQHF
- | TRBJ1-1 | many | TRBV7-9 | TGTGCCAGCAGCTTAGACGGGGTGAACACTGAAGCTTTCTTT | CASSLDGVNTEAFF
- | TRBJ1-5 | - | TRBV4-3 | TGCGCCAGCAGCCAAGAGGTCAGCTTTAGCAATCAGCCCCAGCATTTT | CASSQEVSFSNQPQHF
- | TRBJ2-1 | - | TRBV7-2 | TGTGCCAGCAGCCGGCAAATGGTGGGCAATGAGCAGTTCTTC | CASSRQMVGNEQFF
- | TRBJ2-5 | - | TRBV7-2 | TGTGCCAGCAAAGGGCAGGTCAACCAAGAGACCCAGTACTTC | CASKGQVNQETQYF
- | TRBJ2-7 | - | TRBV28 | TGTGCCAGCAGTTTTAAGGGTCTCGAGCAGTACTTC | CASSFKGLEQYF
TRBD1 | TRBJ1-1 | few | TRBV27 | TGTGCCAGCAGACGAAGACAGGGTACCCAACACCCCTTCTTT | CASRRRQGTQHPFF
TRBD1 | TRBJ1-4 | - | TRBV3-1 | TGTGCCAGCAGCCTCAACCGAAGGGACAGAACGAATGAAAAACTGTTTTTT | CASSLNRRDRTNEKLFF
- | TRBJ1-1 | few | TRBV5-1 | TGCGCCAGCAGTGTAGTAGGGTACACTGAAGCTTTCTTT | CASSVVGYTEAFF
TRBD2 | TRBJ2-7 | few | TRBV7-2 | TGTGCCAGCAGAAGACTAGCGGGGCCCTACGAGCAGTACTTC | CASRRLAGPYEQYF
- | TRBJ2-7 | - | TRBV27 | TGTGCCAGCAGCCCGGGCAGAGGACCCTACGAGCAGTACTTC | CASSPGRGPYEQYF
- | TRBJ1-5 | - | TRBV28 | TGTGCCAGCAGTTTGGCCGGTCCCCAGCATTTT | CASSLAGPQHF
- | TRBJ2-1 | - | TRBV7-8 | TGTGCCAGCAGCTTAGCATCGGGCCTAGCGCCCAATGAGCAGTTCTTC | CASSLASGLAPNEQFF
- | TRBJ2-7 | - | TRBV6-1 | TGTGCCAGCGTCAGTCCAGCGACCTACGAGCAGTACTTC | CASVSPATYEQYF
TRBD1 | TRBJ2-1 | many | TRBV12-3/TRBV12-4 | TGTGCCAGCAGTTACCATCAGCGAGGGACAGAGTTCTTC | CASSYHQRGTEFF
- | TRBJ1-1 | few | TRBV10-3 | TGTGCCACCCGGGATAACACTGAAGCTTTCTTT | CATRDNTEAFF
- | TRBJ2-4 | - | TRBV28 | TGTGCCAGCAGTTTCGGCACCTTAGCCAAAAACATTCAGTACTTC | CASSFGTLAKNIQYF
- | TRBJ2-1 | few | TRBV9 | TGTGCCAGCAGCGTAGTAGGTAGGCAGCCCCCCTACAATGAGCAGTTCTTC | CASSVVGRQPPYNEQFF
TRBD1 | TRBJ2-7 | - | TRBV6-2/TRBV6-3 | TGTGCCAGCAGTTACCCAGGGGACAGGGCGGACTACGAGCAGTACTTC | CASSYPGDRADYEQYF
- | TRBJ1-5 | - | TRBV20-1 | TGCAGTGCTAGACCCTCGGGCAGGCCCAATCAGCCCCAGCATTTT | CSARPSGRPNQPQHF
TRBD2 | TRBJ2-1 | - | TRBV20-1 | TGCAGTGCTAGAGATCTTGCGGGAGTGGCTGAGCAGTTCTTC | CSARDLAGVAEQFF
- | TRBJ2-2 | few | TRBV7-2 | TGTGCCAGCAGCCCAATAGCGCGCATCCTGACCGGGGAGCTGTTTTTT | CASSPIARILTGELFF
- | TRBJ2-3 | few | TRBV12-3/TRBV12-4 | TGTGCCAGCAGTTTCGTTGCAAGAGATACGCAGTATTTT | CASSFVARDTQYF
TRBD2 | TRBJ2-7 | - | TRBV7-2 | TGTGCCAGCAGCTTAGTGGGTAGCGGGAGCTACGAGCAGTACTTC | CASSLVGSGSYEQYF
- | TRBJ2-7 | few | TRBV20-1 | TGCAGTGCTAGAGATTACGTGACGGGATCCTACGAGCAGTACTTC | CSARDYVTGSYEQYF
- | TRBJ1-4 | few | TRBV5-5 | TGTGCCAGCAGCCGCTCCGGGACCGACCTTGAAAAACTGTTTTTT | CASSRSGTDLEKLFF
- | TRBJ1-2 | - | TRBV20-1 | TGCAGTGCTGCAGGAGTGATCATCTATGGCTACACCTTC | CSAAGVIIYGYTF
TRBD2 | TRBJ2-7 | few | TRBV5-1 | TGCGCCAGCAGCTTGGCCCCGCTCAAGCGGGGGGCCGGGCACGAGCAGTACTTC | CASSLAPLKRGAGHEQYF
- | TRBJ1-1 | - | TRBV15 | TGTGCCACCAAGATGAAGGGGCTTGGCACTGAAGCTTTCTTT | CATKMKGLGTEAFF
- | TRBJ1-5 | once | TRBV18 | TGTGCCAGCTCACCGGAGGACAGAGGCAATCAGCCCCAGCATTTT | CASSPEDRGNQPQHF
TRBD2 | TRBJ2-3 | few | TRBV6-4 | TGTGCCAGCAGTGCCTTGGGACTACCCACAGATACGCAGTATTTT | CASSALGLPTDTQYF
- | TRBJ2-2 | few | TRBV12-3/TRBV12-4 | TGTGCCAGCAGTTCGACTTGGGACATCAGGGAGCTGTTTTTT | CASSSTWDIRELFF
TRBD1 | TRBJ1-2 | - | TRBV20-1 | TGCAGTGCTAGTCTCCGGGACAGGGGGCTGGAGGGCTACACCTTC | CSASLRDRGLEGYTF
- | TRBJ2-7 | few | TRBV6-1 | TGTGCCAGCAGCCGATATCCTAGGGGATCCAGGGCCCTCTACGAGCAGTACTTC | CASSRYPRGSRALYEQYF
TRBD2 | TRBJ2-5 | few | TRBV7-6 | TGTGCCAGCAGCTTTTCAAGCGGGAGAGCAGAGACCCAGTACTTC | CASSFSSGRAETQYF
- | TRBJ1-4 | - | TRBV7-8 | TGTGCCAGCAGCTTAGGTTCCTCCGGCCATAATGAAAAACTGTTTTTT | CASSLGSSGHNEKLFF
- | TRBJ2-5 | - | TRBV5-4 | TGTGCCAGCAGCTTCCCAGCCACAGAGACCCAGTACTTC | CASSFPATETQYF
- | TRBJ1-5 | - | TRBV7-2 | TGTGCCAGCAGCCCTGGGATGAATCAGCCCCAGCATTTT | CASSPGMNQPQHF
- | TRBJ2-5 | many | TRBV27 | TGTGCCAGCAGTGGTGTCAGGAGTCGGACTGAGACCCAGTACTTC | CASSGVRSRTETQYF
TRBD1 | TRBJ1-2 | - | TRBV28 | TGTGCCAGCAGCTCGACAGGGGCTGGCTACACCTTC | CASSSTGAGYTF
- | TRBJ2-7 | - | TRBV7-8 | TGTGCCAGCAGCTTAAGTGGGCTAGCGCTGGAGCAGTACTTC | CASSLSGLALEQYF
- | TRBJ1-5 | few | TRBV12-3/TRBV12-4 | TGTGCCAGCAGTTTTGGGGACATAAATCAGCCCCAGCATTTT | CASSFGDINQPQHF
TRBD2 | TRBJ2-5 | - | TRBV11-2 | TGTGCCAGCAGCTTCCTGGCGGGGGGGAAAGAGACCCAGTACTTC | CASSFLAGGKETQYF
- | TRBJ2-1 | many | TRBV12-3/TRBV12-4 | TGTGCCAGCAGCTTGGGAGACGTAAGCGGAAGTAAGCAGTTCTTC | CASSLGDVSGSKQFF
- | TRBJ2-1 | - | TRBV28 | TGTGCCAGCATCCCTCCGGAGTGGGGGCTCCACAATGAGCAGTTCTTC | CASIPPEWGLHNEQFF
- | TRBJ2-2 | few | TRBV20-1 | TGCAGTGCTAGAGATCTCTTCTCGGCAGGGGTAGGAAGGAACACCGGGGAGCTGTTTTTT | CSARDLFSAGVGRNTGELFF